The clone carrying this TCR beta chain has at least ten counts. Its antigen is currently unknown. This sample was included in a study of T cell repertoires in cytomegalovirus infection. At the level of the study: Matching HLA type, along with CMV infection, was indicated by public TCR beta signatures.

Whole-study results and caveats: HLA-C-restricted CMV-specific TCR beta clonotypes were dominant in the ex vivo response. The study identified carriers of CMV plus the relevant HLA from cumulative public TCR beta family frequency.

From the reads, TCRdb called clonotypes with MiXCR, one entry per CDR3 protein. The sample carries 250,000 or so distinct CDR3 sequences, approximately 15% recorded once. The CDR3 length is 14 residues. Germline-derived CDR1 and CDR2 are MDHEN and SYDVKM. The ends were cut back, 3 bases at V and 5 bases at J, with 14 bases in the middle. This chain joins TRBV28 and TRBJ2-7, with D possibly being TRBD1 (5 bases). Sequenced: CD8+ T cells from PBMCs. This sequence was found in a human donor in good health (CMV status not recorded). Some clones in this sample may be carry-over from other donors' samples. The chain's CDR3 is CASSFGAGPNEQYF. The CDR3 DNA is TGTGCCAGCAGTTTTGGCGCAGGGCCCAACGAGCAGTACTTC.